This T cell receptor (beta chain) was recovered during a study of read filtering for tumor transcriptome and immune sequencing. V lost 2 bases, J lost 2 bases, and 4 bases stayed unmatched. The CDR3 is 15 amino acids. Germline CDR1 SGDLS, CDR2 YYNGEE. From around 440 ng of RNA, a library with molecular barcoded alpha/delta and beta/gamma adaptors was made. From the reads, TCRdb called clonotypes with MiXCR, one entry per CDR3 protein. Of more than 100,000 distinct CDR3 sequences listed, roughly 13% were seen once; the top ten hold just under 8.5%. Sequencing input: a population of CD138-negative cells sorted from bone marrow. The V call is TRBV9, the J call TRBJ2-3, with TRBD2 identical over 8 bases. The source is a donor at least 40 years old with multiple myeloma. The CDR3 bases are TGTGCCAGCAGCGTCAGCGGGAGCTTCACAGATACGCAGTATTTT. Translating gives CASSVSGSFTDTQYF.